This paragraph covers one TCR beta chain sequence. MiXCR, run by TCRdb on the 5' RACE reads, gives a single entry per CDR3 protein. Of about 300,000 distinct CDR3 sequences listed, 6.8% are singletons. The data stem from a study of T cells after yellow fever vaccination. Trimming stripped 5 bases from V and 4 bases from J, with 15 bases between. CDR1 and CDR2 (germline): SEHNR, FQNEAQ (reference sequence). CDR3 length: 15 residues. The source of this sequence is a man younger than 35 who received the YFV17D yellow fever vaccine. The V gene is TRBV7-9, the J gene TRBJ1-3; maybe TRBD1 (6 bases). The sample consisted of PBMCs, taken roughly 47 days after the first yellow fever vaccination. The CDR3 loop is CASSQGHRGGNTIYF. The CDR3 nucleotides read TGTGCCAGCAGCCAGGGACACCGAGGGGGAAACACCATATATTTT.